The rows below give T cell receptor beta chains drawn from one sample of a study of blood T cell repertoires in COVID-19. Repertoires were generated with immunoSEQ multiplex PCR, while TCRdb's copy carries only in-frame clones and drops some. The sample lists approximately 330,000 clones; 85% to 90% were seen once. Sequencing was carried out using peripheral blood. These receptors all stem from a woman in her thirties or forties with COVID-19, enrolled during active disease. CDR3s include the opening cysteine and the closing phenylalanine or tryptophan. A D gene is named only where the DNA matches it firmly.

>TRBV2|14|TRBD1|TRBJ1-1
CASSFDRDKGKAFF
TGTGCCAGCAGTTTTGACAGGGATAAGGGTAAAGCTTTCTTT
>TRBV7-9|17|TRBD1|TRBJ2-3
CASSLLLGGLFTDTQYF
TGTGCCAGCAGCTTACTTCTAGGGGGCCTTTTCACAGATACGCAGTATTTT
>TRBV6-2/TRBV6-3|13|TRBD1|TRBJ1-1
CASSTGGWTEAFF
TGTGCCAGCAGCACAGGGGGCTGGACTGAAGCTTTCTTT
>TRBV19|15|TRBD2|TRBJ2-1
CASSILAGASGRIVF
TGTGCCAGTAGTATTTTGGCAGGGGCTAGCGGGAGGATCGTCTTC
>TRBV27|14|TRBD1|TRBJ2-7
CASSFSRGPYEQYF
TGTGCCAGCAGTTTTAGCAGGGGGCCCTACGAGCAGTACTTC
>TRBV18|15|-|TRBJ1-1
CASSPPAGGTTEAFF
TGTGCCAGCTCACCACCGGCGGGGGGTACCACTGAAGCTTTCTTT
>TRBV12-3/TRBV12-4|13|TRBD2|TRBJ2-1
CASRGTSYNEQFF
TGTGCCAGCAGAGGGACTAGTTACAATGAGCAGTTCTTC
>TRBV3-1/TRBV3-2|15|-|TRBJ1-1
CASSHQLGAGAEAFF
TGTGCCAGCAGCCATCAACTGGGGGCTGGGGCTGAAGCTTTCTTT
>TRBV7-3|15|-|TRBJ1-4
CASTALQATNEKLFF
TGTGCCAGCACCGCCTTACAGGCAACTAATGAAAAACTGTTTTTT
>TRBV6-2/TRBV6-3|18|-|TRBJ1-6
CASSYPGRGRVNNSPLHF
TGTGCCAGCAGTTACCCGGGGAGGGGGAGAGTGAACAATTCACCCCTCCACTTT
>TRBV11-3|12|-|TRBJ2-1
CASSLSGNEQFF
TGTGCCAGCAGCTTATCAGGAAATGAGCAGTTCTTC
>TRBV7-2|12|-|TRBJ2-5
CASSYGGETQYF
TGTGCCAGCAGCTACGGAGGAGAGACCCAGTACTTC
>TRBV15|15|TRBD1|TRBJ1-6
CATSTQGDRDSPLHF
TGTGCCACCAGCACTCAGGGGGACAGGGATTCACCCCTCCACTTT